A single sample gave rise to the 12 T cell receptor beta chains below, sequenced in a study of shared clonotypes between healthy human individuals. The table came from immunoSEQ multiplex PCR; TCRdb's copy has only in-frame clones and leaves some out. The sample holds more than 2,000,000 clones; more than 85% are singletons and the top ten take about 0.39%. Sample: naive CD4+ T cells from PBMCs. Specified subset: CD45RA+ positively selected. The receptors derive from a man aged 18-30 years in good health. Some clones in this sample may be carry-over from other donors' samples.

This clone appeared once. The chain is built from TRBV27 and TRBJ2-2; 10 bases match TRBD2. This CDR3 comprises 16 residues. Germline-derived CDR1 and CDR2 are MNHEY and SMNVEV (reference sequence). After removal of 6 bases from V and 4 bases from J, the junction contained 8 bases not matched to a gene. In DNA, the CDR3 is TGTGCCAGCAGGAGACTAGCGGGCGGCAGCACCGGGGAGCTGTTTTTT. Translated, it gives CASRRLAGGSTGELFF.

This chain uses TRBV28 with TRBJ1-1; TRBD1 might be the D (5 bases). Germline CDR1 is MDHEN and CDR2 is SYDVKM. With 2 bases removed from V and 5 bases from J, the gap between germline ends came to 12 bases. This CDR3 has 14 amino acids. CDR3 DNA: TGTGCCAGCAGTTTAGGGGGGGAGGGGACTGAAGCTTTCTTT. The encoded protein is CASSLGGEGTEAFF.

This clone came up once. Other DNA sequences in the sample encode the same CDR3. This chain joins TRBV2 and TRBJ2-7; no firm D call. The CDR3 totals 12 residues. V gave up 0 bases and J gave up 3 bases, with 3 bases separating them. The V gene's germline CDR1 is SNHLY and CDR2 FYNNEI. The CDR3 DNA reads TGTGCCAGCAGTGAAGCCAACTACGAGCAGTACTTC. Protein: CASSEANYEQYF.

The chain uses TRBV28 and TRBJ2-7; 7 nucleotides align to TRBD2. Germline V gene lookup returns CDR1 MDHEN and CDR2 SYDVKM. J gave up 1 base and V 10 bases, and 7 bases lay outside the gene matches. The CDR3 consists of 13 residues. The CDR3, as DNA: TGTGCCATCTCAGCGGGGTCTTCCTACGAGCAGTACTTC. Protein: CAISAGSSYEQYF.

The V gene is TRBV2, the J gene TRBJ1-2; D is ambiguous. The CDR3 runs 13 residues. Trimming took off 4 bases at V and 7 bases at J, with 13 bases between the two ends. Germline assignment: CDR1 SNHLY and CDR2 FYNNEI. CDR3 nucleotides: TGTGCCAGCAGTGTGAGGCAGGAGTCTGGCTACACCTTC. Translating gives CASSVRQESGYTF.

This CDR3 reads CASSRGVVVETQYF. The CDR3 nucleotides are TGCGCCAGCAGCCGTGGAGTGGTAGTAGAGACCCAGTACTTC. This chain joins TRBV5-1 and TRBJ2-5; D unclear. Looked up from germline, CDR1 is SGHRS and CDR2 is YFSETQ. Trimming took 4 bases from V and 4 from J, leaving 14 bases between them. This CDR3 is 14 amino acids long.

The rearrangement links TRBV6-6 to TRBJ1-2; D ambiguous. Per germline, CDR1 MNHNY and CDR2 SVGAGI (reference sequence). This CDR3 has 15 amino acids. V was trimmed by 1 base and J by 2 bases, leaving 11 bases between them. The DNA of the CDR3 is TGTGCCAGCAGTTACTTGGGAGCCCCAAACTATGGCTACACCTTC. This translates into CASSYLGAPNYGYTF.

The rearrangement links TRBV6-1 to TRBJ2-7; D may match TRBD1 or TRBD2 (5 bases each). The germline V gene has CDR1 MNHNS and CDR2 SASEGT. V gave up 8 bases and J gave up 2 bases, with 13 bases separating them. This CDR3 is built from 13 residues. CDR3 DNA sequence: TGTGCCAGCCGGCCGGGACCAACCTACGAGCAGTACTTC. Amino acid sequence: CASRPGPTYEQYF.

The rearrangement joins TRBV28 to TRBJ2-5, with 10 bases identical to TRBD2. Germline trimming cut 6 bases from V and 3 bases from J; bases unmatched to any gene: 10. CDR3 size: 16 residues. Germline V gene data show CDR1 as MDHEN and CDR2 as SYDVKM. The DNA for the CDR3 is TGTGCCAGCAGCCGGCCAGGAGCGGGAGGGGAAGAGACCCAGTACTTC. It yields the protein CASSRPGAGGEETQYF.

V is TRBV30 and J is TRBJ1-6; 10 positions match TRBD1. Germline values: CDR1 GTSNPN, CDR2 SVGIG (reference sequence). Germline trimming cut 0 bases from V and 10 bases from J; bases unmatched to any gene: 6. This CDR3 has 15 residues. The CDR3 protein is CAWSVRTGGGSPLHF. As DNA, the CDR3 is TGTGCCTGGAGTGTACGGACAGGGGGAGGGTCACCCCTCCACTTT.

The chain links TRBV5-4 to TRBJ2-2; tentatively, D is TRBD1 (6 bases). Trimming took off 4 bases at V and 1 base at J, with 14 bases between the two ends. The CDR3 contains 16 residues. From germline, CDR1 is SGHNT and CDR2 YYREEE (reference sequence). The CDR3 sequence is CASSPAGTLNTGELFF. DNA for the CDR3: TGTGCCAGCAGCCCAGCCGGGACATTGAACACCGGGGAGCTGTTTTTT.

The chain has TRBV9 and TRBJ2-1; D may be TRBD1 (5 bases). V was clipped by 0 bases and J by 4 bases, with 11 bases between them. Germline V gene data show CDR1 as SGDLS and CDR2 as YYNGEE. The CDR3 contains 15 residues. The CDR3 DNA reads as TGTGCCAGCAGCGTAGAGGGGTCCCCATACAATGAGCAGTTCTTC. Amino acids: CASSVEGSPYNEQFF. The complete variable domain, with remaining parts taken from reference TRBV9 and TRBJ2-1, reads DSGVTQTPKHLITATGQRVTLRCSPRSGDLSVYWYQQSLDQGLQFLIQYYNGEERAKGNILERFSAQQFPDLHSELNLSSLELGDSALYFCASSVEGSPYNEQFFGPGTRLTVL.